The 8 T cell receptor beta chains below all came from one sample that was sequenced in a study of control samples from healthy donors and cancer patients (dated by TCRdb to the early 2020s). Library preparation employed the immunoSEQ multiplex PCR assay. TCRdb carries this immuneACCESS record with in-frame sequences only. Its versions omit some clonotypes, under half of them owing to an unresolved V gene in the studies checked, with the rest unexplained. Counted in this sample were around 180,000 clones; approximately 94% of them appeared once. In total, the top ten clones hold about 1.4% of the sample. Sequencing was done on a sample of blood. Every receptor here comes from a woman under 30 in good health.

V and J are TRBV6-5 and TRBJ2-6; 7 nucleotides line up with TRBD1. Unmatched junction bases numbered 2, after V lost 2 bases and J lost 1 base. In germline, CDR1 is MNHEY, CDR2 SVGAGI. There are 16 residues in the CDR3. CDR3 in amino acids: CASSYQGESGANVLTF. CDR3 DNA: TGTGCCAGCAGTTACCAGGGGGAATCTGGGGCCAACGTCCTGACTTTC.

The chain has TRBV25-1 and TRBJ1-4, with TRBD1 matching over 8 bases. The ends lost 1 base at V and 7 bases at J; junction bases unmatched: 5. Germline CDR1 is MGHDK and CDR2 is SYGVNS. This CDR3 is 15 amino acids long. CDR3 DNA: TGTGCCAGCAGTGAATCGGCAGGGGGCGGTGAAAAACTGTTTTTT. The encoded protein is CASSESAGGGEKLFF.

This chain uses TRBV7-8 with TRBJ1-3, with unresolved D. Trimming took 1 base from V and 0 from J, leaving 10 bases between them. CDR1 and CDR2 (germline): SGHVS, FQNEAQ. This CDR3 is built from 16 residues. Here the CDR3 DNA reads TGTGCCAGCAGCTTAGTCCACAGACTCTCTGGAAACACCATATATTTT. Protein sequence: CASSLVHRLSGNTIYF.

This clone was found once. This rearrangement joins TRBV7-2 to TRBJ2-2; 8 nucleotides match TRBD2. CDR1 and CDR2 (germline): SGHTA, FQGNSA. This CDR3 has 16 residues. V was pared by 0 bases and J by 7 bases, with 7 bases of the junction left unmatched. The CDR3 is CASSLAPAGVGGELFF. The CDR3 DNA reads as TGTGCCAGCAGCTTAGCTCCAGCGGGAGTGGGCGGGGAGCTGTTTTTT.

The CDR3 spells CASSGSSYNSPLHF. The CDR3 DNA sequence: TGTGCCAGCAGCGGGAGCTCCTATAATTCACCCCTCCACTTT. The chain carries TRBV9 and TRBJ1-6; D is unresolved. V was trimmed by 3 bases and J by 0 bases, leaving 4 bases between them. The CDR3 loop spans 14 amino acids. Germline CDR1 and CDR2: SGDLS and YYNGEE.

The chain combines TRBV6-2 or TRBV6-3 with TRBJ1-1; D not certain. Germline V lookup: CDR1 MNHEY, CDR2 SVGEGT. V lost 2 bases, J lost 5 bases, and 12 bases lay in between. This CDR3 is built from 14 residues. DNA of the CDR3: TGTGCCAGCAGTTACCCCCTTGGCGGTACTGAAGCTTTCTTT. Translation: CASSYPLGGTEAFF.

This clone was detected once. The DNA of the CDR3 is TGCGCCAGTTCCCGGGACACCCGCAATCAGCCCCAGCATTTT. As protein: CASSRDTRNQPQHF. The V gene is TRBV10-2, the J gene TRBJ1-5; possible D gene TRBD1, 6 bases. Germline V lookup: CDR1 WSHSY, CDR2 SAAADI. The CDR3 is 14 amino acids. Trimming left V 9 bases short and J 2 bases short, with 14 bases between.

The chain links TRBV6-1 to TRBJ1-2, with D possibly being TRBD1 (6 bases). CDR1 and CDR2 (germline): MNHNS, SASEGT. The germline V and J ends were trimmed by 2 bases and 2 bases, with 12 bases remaining between them. The CDR3 runs to 15 residues. CDR3 residues: CASSELPGQNYGYTF. The CDR3 DNA sequence: TGTGCCAGCAGTGAACTACCAGGACAGAACTATGGCTACACCTTC.